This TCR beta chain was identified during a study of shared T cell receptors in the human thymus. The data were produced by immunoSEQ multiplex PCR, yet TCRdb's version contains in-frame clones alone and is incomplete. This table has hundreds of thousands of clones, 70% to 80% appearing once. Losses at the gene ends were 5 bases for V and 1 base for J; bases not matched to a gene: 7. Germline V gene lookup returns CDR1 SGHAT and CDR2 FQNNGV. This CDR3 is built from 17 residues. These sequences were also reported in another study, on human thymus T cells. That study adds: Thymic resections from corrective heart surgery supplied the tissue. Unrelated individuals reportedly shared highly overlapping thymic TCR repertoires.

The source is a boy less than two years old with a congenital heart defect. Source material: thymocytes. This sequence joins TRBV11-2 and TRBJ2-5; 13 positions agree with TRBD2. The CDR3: CASSRRGTSGTQETQYF. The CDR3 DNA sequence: TGTGCCAGCAGCCGTAGGGGGACTAGCGGGACCCAAGAGACCCAGTACTTC.